This T cell receptor beta chain was identified in a study of blood T cell repertoires in COVID-19. Authors' analysis steps: Amplification with reference gene primers provided the estimates of nucleated cell counts. Sequencing used immunoSEQ multiplex PCR; TCRdb keeps in-frame clones, though not all of them. V, J and clone size are those of that table, while D and trimming were read from the DNA. The sample records hundreds of thousands of clones, 70% to 90% being singletons. Living in about two dozen US areas, the participants were between 18 and 89 years of age. Recovered status in Cohort 3 required two negative PCRs, clearance, or symptom resolution. The length of the CDR3 is 14 residues. The germline V gene has CDR1 MDHEN and CDR2 SYDVKM. Germline trimming cut 6 bases from V and 7 bases from J; bases unmatched to any gene: 8.

The sequence was obtained from a woman aged 55 to 70 who had recovered from COVID-19. Input material: PBMCs or T cells enriched from blood (not recorded which). The chain links TRBV28 to TRBJ1-5, with TRBD1 identical over 8 bases. The CDR3 protein is CASSVTGGRQPQHF. The CDR3 nucleotides read TGTGCCAGCAGCGTTACAGGGGGGAGACAGCCCCAGCATTTT.